This entry features one T cell receptor (beta chain) sequence. Its ends do not fully match the called genes, so a read error is possible. The template was RNA from unsorted bulk tissue. The data derive from a study of tumor and adjacent non-tumor tissue in lung cancer. Across the study: The cohort had around twelve adenocarcinoma, a couple of squamous cell and 1 small cell patients. Patients were aged about 30 to 76, about ten men and a handful of women, stage I to III. Each sample yielded a few million productive TCRbeta reads on average.

TCRbeta libraries were built with three rounds of nested PCR, modified from ARM-PCR. TCRdb itself ran the multiplex PCR reads through MiXCR, one entry per CDR3 protein. The data contain around 66,000 distinct CDR3 sequences, 60% to 75% of them seen just once; the ten biggest clones take up about 30%. This CDR3 has 14 amino acids. From germline, CDR1 is SGHAT and CDR2 FQNNGV. The clonotype was recovered from a man between 60 and 75 years old with non-small cell lung cancer. The specimen was lung tumor tissue. This sequence joins TRBV11-2 and TRBJ2-1; tentatively, D is TRBD2 (5 bases). The CDR3 loop is CASSLDPGYNEQFF. In nucleotides, the CDR3 is TGTGCCAGCAGTTTAGATCCGGGATACAATGAGCAGTTCTTC.